This T cell receptor (beta chain) was sequenced in a study of human T cells and chemical hapten exposure (dated by TCRdb to the early 2020s). Concerning the study at large: For sensitization, 2% DPC in acetone was applied to a roughly 2 cm by roughly 2 cm area of upper inner arm skin. Patient blood was sampled pre-sensitization (week 0) and at 2, 6 and about 24 weeks after DPC sensitization. Patch testing was performed on the upper back with Finn chambers containing 0.01% DPC, and the patch tests were scored after 6 days according to International Contact Dermatitis Research Group standards. Blood for TCR sequencing was provided by twenty-nine alopecia patients at one to four time points (pre-sensitization, 2, 6 and 24 weeks). Weekly therapeutic DPC doses were additionally applied to the scalp of patients throughout the roughly 23-week study period. The patient cohort, mostly female, included alopecia areata with under or over 50% scalp involvement, alopecia totalis and alopecia universalis. Libraries were pooled for sequencing, and per-sample TCR yields varied mainly because of small differences in library volumes within the pool. This study followed changes in the peripheral blood TCR repertoire in vivo during primary and secondary sensitization of alopecia patients to the hapten diphenylcyclopropenone (DPC). Each blood RNA sample was used to sequence both TCR alpha and TCR beta chains. Overall study results and their limits: Expanded TCRs formed significantly more large CDR3 similarity clusters than pre-sensitization or healthy control sets, consistent with antigen-driven responses. Because every patient had alopecia, a presumed autoimmune disease, the patients' immune response might differ from that of healthy individuals. DPC sensitization did not change the number of TCRs with a frequency above 1 in 1000, and there was no evidence of changes in global repertoire structure. A positive correlation was found between the number of PT1 expanded TCRs and patch test score, with significance reached at thresholds 8, 16 and 32 but not 4. Repeated subsampling changed both the strength of the expansion versus patch-test correlation and the threshold at which the correlation became significant.

The library came from RACE. The listed sequencing device is NextSeq 500. Library preparation attached unique molecular identifiers to individual cDNA molecules for quantitative, reproducible TCR counting. The published analysis was carried out like this. A median of roughly 98,000 TCRs per sample was observed, with a range of about 23,224 to 690,600. V, J and CDR3 annotation of the TCR reads was performed with the Decombinator software suite. For PS versus PT1 abundance plots, all samples were subsampled to the same number of TCRs (28,000). TCRs were defined as expanded if absent before sensitization and observed at least eight times at the 2-week time point. TCRdb handled the public reads itself, with Q25 trimming in fastp and clone calling in MiXCR, and kept productive beta chains. Identical CDR3 proteins give one entry, which carries the most common genes and DNA. The V and J calls and clone size come from TCRdb's table, not from the authors' own analysis. The table for this sample lists roughly 39,000 distinct CDR3 sequences; 10% to 15% of them were counted only once. In total, the top ten clones hold 2% to 2.5% of the sample.

From the cysteine through the phenylalanine, the CDR3 covers 14 amino acids. Only CDR3 DNA remains: 42 bases, in frame from the first base. V loses 8 bases at its end and J loses 3 bases; junction bases beyond the gene matches: 7. Reading the germline V gene gives CDR1 MDHEN and CDR2 SYDVKM. Taken with the paper, the label for time point translates to: patch test 3, about 24 weeks after DPC sensitization. The treatment or condition label on this specimen signifies: therapeutic diphenylcyclopropenone sensitization with weekly scalp DPC. Total RNA was isolated from unfractionated whole blood collected in Tempus Blood RNA tubes. At each patch-test visit, blood was drawn before the patch test was applied. To be eligible, patients had to be aged 18 to 70, diagnosed with alopecia and judged suitable for DPC therapy, while pregnant patients were excluded. This clonotype was counted only a few times. Its antigen is currently not known. Base qualities are not provided; no much larger clone lies one nucleotide away.

The starting material was whole blood, obtained in connection with sensitization to the hapten diphenylcyclopropenone (DPC). The chain is assembled from TRBV28 and TRBJ1-1, with TRBD1 identical over 9 junction bases. The receptor comes from a woman in her 40s with alopecia areata. Some clones in this sample may be carry-over from other donors' samples. The CDR3 is CASRDRGGYTEAFF. The bases are TGTGCCAGCCGCGACAGGGGGGGGTACACTGAAGCTTTCTTT.